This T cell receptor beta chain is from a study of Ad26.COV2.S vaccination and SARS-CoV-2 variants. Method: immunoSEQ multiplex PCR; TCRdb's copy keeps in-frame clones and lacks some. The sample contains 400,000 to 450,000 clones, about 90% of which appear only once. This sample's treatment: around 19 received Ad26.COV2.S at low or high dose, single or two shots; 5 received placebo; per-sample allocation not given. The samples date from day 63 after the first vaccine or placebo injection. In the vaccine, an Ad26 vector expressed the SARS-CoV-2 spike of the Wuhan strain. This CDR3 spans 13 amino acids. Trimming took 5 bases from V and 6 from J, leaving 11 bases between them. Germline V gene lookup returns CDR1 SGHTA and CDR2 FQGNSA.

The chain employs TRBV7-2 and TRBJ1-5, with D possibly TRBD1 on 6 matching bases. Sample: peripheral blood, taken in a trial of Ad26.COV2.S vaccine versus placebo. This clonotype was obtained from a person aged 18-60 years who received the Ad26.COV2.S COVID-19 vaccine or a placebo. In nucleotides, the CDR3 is TGTGCCAGCAGCCTAGGGGGATCTCAGCCCCAGCATTTT. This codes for CASSLGGSQPQHF.